This T cell receptor beta chain appears in the sequencing data of a study of identical twins. Findings of the study overall: Researchers reported weaker excess twin sharing in beta out-of-frame sequences.

Each cDNA held unique molecular identifiers, and template switching gave it a universal primer site. TCRdb re-called the 5' RACE reads with MiXCR, one entry per CDR3 protein. The data hold some 500,000 distinct CDR3 sequences, with just under 10% observed a single time. Turning to this clonotype: Its matching antigen is unknown.

J was trimmed by 8 bases and V by 1 base; bases with no gene match: 10. The CDR3 is made up of 16 amino acids. Germline CDR1 is SGDLS and CDR2 is YYNGEE. The data also belong to a second study, concerning yellow fever vaccine responses in identical twins.

V usage is TRBV9 and J usage is TRBJ2-1, with 9 bases identical to TRBD2. The sample consisted of PBMCs. This receptor was obtained from a woman aged 18-29 years in good health. The CDR3 is CASSVNPSGGTYEQFF. The CDR3 nucleotides are TGTGCCAGCAGCGTAAATCCCAGCGGGGGGACCTATGAGCAGTTCTTC.